Listed below are T cell receptor beta chains from one sample, sequenced in a study of monozygotic twins with cystic fibrosis. Profiling relied on immunoSEQ multiplex PCR, and the TCRdb table lists in-frame clones only, not all of them. This table holds around 14,000 clones, roughly 98% found once. The sample consisted of blood. The receptors come from a girl aged 2-15 years with cystic fibrosis. Each CDR3 is given with its conserved first and last residue. Fields, in order: CDR3 length, D gene, clone size, V gene, J gene, CDR3 protein, CDR3 DNA. A D gene is named only where the DNA matches it firmly. Expanded clones get a size class; other rows say once, few or many, or leave the size out.

12	NA	NA	TRBV30	TRBJ2-7	CAWAAHHYEQYF	TGTGCCTGGGCAGCGCACCACTACGAGCAGTACTTC
16	TRBD2	NA	TRBV5-1	TRBJ2-7	CASTSTGLAGPYEQYF	TGCGCCAGCACCTCGACCGGACTAGCGGGACCCTACGAGCAGTACTTC
15	NA	NA	TRBV25-1	TRBJ2-5	CASSSRKGAGETQYF	TGTGCCAGCAGTTCCCGGAAGGGCGCGGGAGAGACCCAGTACTTC
15	TRBD1	NA	TRBV6-6	TRBJ1-1	CASSYSPQTGLEAFF	TGTGCCAGCAGTTACTCGCCCCAGACAGGGCTTGAAGCTTTCTTT
14	NA	NA	TRBV27	TRBJ1-2	CASSRQQGTYGYTF	TGTGCCAGCAGTCGGCAACAGGGCACATATGGCTACACCTTC
15	NA	NA	TRBV18	TRBJ2-7	CASSPDKRWVYEQYF	TGTGCCAGCTCACCTGATAAACGGTGGGTCTACGAGCAGTACTTC
14	NA	NA	TRBV6-6	TRBJ1-3	CASSSVASGNTIYF	TGTGCCAGCAGCAGCGTTGCCTCTGGAAACACCATATATTTT
13	TRBD1	NA	TRBV7-9	TRBJ1-1	CASSPQGEFGAFF	TGTGCCAGCAGCCCGCAGGGGGAGTTCGGAGCTTTCTTT
16	NA	NA	TRBV10-3	TRBJ2-2	CAISEVSTLNTGELFF	TGTGCCATCAGTGAGGTATCCACTTTAAACACCGGGGAGCTGTTTTTT
13	NA	NA	TRBV7-8	TRBJ2-7	CASSSGTLYEQYF	TGTGCCAGCAGCTCCGGGACGCTCTACGAGCAGTACTTC
13	NA	NA	TRBV18	TRBJ2-2	CASSPSASGELFF	TGTGCCAGCTCACCATCGGCCAGCGGGGAGCTGTTTTTT
13	NA	NA	TRBV19	TRBJ1-1	CASSIGGNAEAFF	TGTGCCAGTAGTATAGGAGGGAATGCTGAAGCTTTCTTT
13	TRBD1	NA	TRBV6-1	TRBJ1-2	CASNPRGPSGYTF	TGTGCCAGCAATCCCAGGGGGCCTAGTGGCTACACCTTC
16	NA	NA	TRBV5-1	TRBJ2-5	CASSLTWRDDPWTQYF	TGCGCCAGCAGCTTGACCTGGCGGGATGATCCATGGACCCAGTACTTC
15	NA	NA	TRBV30	TRBJ2-1	CAWSPRPGDYNEQFF	TGTGCCTGGAGTCCACGCCCGGGCGACTACAATGAGCAGTTCTTC
18	NA	NA	TRBV12-1	TRBJ2-5	CASSFERVRGANQETQYF	TGTGCCAGCAGCTTTGAGAGGGTCCGAGGCGCAAACCAAGAGACCCAGTACTTC
13	NA	NA	TRBV10-3	TRBJ1-2	CAISRGSNYGYTF	TGTGCCATCAGTAGGGGAAGTAACTATGGCTACACCTTC
14	NA	NA	TRBV4-1	TRBJ1-1	CASSRVTEGTEAFF	TGCGCCAGCAGCCGCGTTACAGAGGGCACTGAAGCTTTCTTT
16	NA	NA	TRBV6-5	TRBJ2-1	CASSYEGLGPYNEQFF	TGTGCCAGCAGTTACGAGGGATTGGGCCCCTACAATGAGCAGTTCTTC
12	NA	NA	TRBV29-1	TRBJ1-1	CSVESAATEAFF	TGCAGCGTTGAGTCTGCCGCGACTGAAGCTTTCTTT
16	TRBD2	NA	TRBV7-9	TRBJ2-1	CASSLDSGRDYNEQFF	TGTGCCAGCAGCTTAGATAGCGGGAGAGACTACAATGAGCAGTTCTTC
16	TRBD1	NA	TRBV5-1	TRBJ1-4	CASSLQGQGAGEKLFF	TGCGCCAGCAGCTTACAGGGACAGGGGGCAGGGGAAAAACTGTTTTTT
14	NA	NA	TRBV15	TRBJ1-5	CATSRDLSNQPQHF	TGTGCCACCAGCAGAGATCTCAGCAATCAGCCCCAGCATTTT
16	TRBD2	NA	TRBV7-9	TRBJ2-1	CASSPQLAGNYNEQFF	TGTGCCAGCAGCCCACAACTAGCGGGAAACTACAATGAGCAGTTCTTC
12	NA	NA	TRBV2	TRBJ1-1	CASSEWAAQAFF	TGTGCCAGCAGTGAATGGGCAGCGCAAGCTTTCTTT
15	TRBD1	NA	TRBV27	TRBJ2-7	CASSLSRTGHYEQYF	TGTGCCAGCAGTTTATCCAGGACAGGTCACTACGAGCAGTACTTC
13	NA	NA	TRBV2	TRBJ1-3	CASRSGAGNTIYF	TGTGCCAGCAGGTCAGGTGCTGGAAACACCATATATTTT
13	NA	NA	TRBV2	TRBJ1-1	CASIDGKNTEAFF	TGTGCCAGCATAGACGGGAAGAACACTGAAGCTTTCTTT
15	NA	NA	TRBV10-2	TRBJ1-1	CASSESGVGNTEAFF	TGCGCCAGCAGTGAGTCAGGCGTCGGGAACACTGAAGCTTTCTTT
15	NA	NA	TRBV6-6	TRBJ2-3	CASSPMGGGADTQYF	TGTGCCAGCAGTCCAATGGGGGGCGGGGCAGATACGCAGTATTTT
13	NA	NA	TRBV2	TRBJ1-1	CASSEDRDTEAFF	TGTGCCAGCAGTGAAGATCGAGACACTGAAGCTTTCTTT
14	TRBD2	NA	TRBV11-2	TRBJ2-1	CASSLGAGRDEQFF	TGTGCCAGCAGCTTAGGGGCCGGGAGGGATGAGCAGTTCTTC
14	NA	NA	TRBV19	TRBJ2-7	CASSLTGAPYEQYF	TGTGCCAGTAGTTTGACAGGCGCCCCCTACGAGCAGTACTTC
15	NA	NA	TRBV9	TRBJ2-1	CASSFHGGRTNEQFF	TGTGCCAGCAGCTTTCACGGGGGAAGGACAAATGAGCAGTTCTTC
13	NA	NA	TRBV19	TRBJ2-1	CASSMGEGLEQFF	TGTGCCAGTAGTATGGGGGAAGGACTTGAGCAGTTCTTC
15	NA	NA	TRBV6-5	TRBJ2-1	CASSYSQGPYNEQFF	TGTGCCAGCAGTTACTCCCAGGGCCCCTACAATGAGCAGTTCTTC
16	TRBD1	NA	TRBV5-5	TRBJ2-7	CASSLLGAGGHHEQYF	TGTGCCAGCAGCTTGCTAGGCGCAGGGGGCCATCACGAGCAGTACTTC
14	TRBD1	NA	TRBV6-6	TRBJ1-2	CASSYSKGATYYTF	TGTGCCAGCAGTTACTCTAAGGGGGCGACATACTACACCTTC
13	NA	NA	TRBV27	TRBJ2-5	CASSLGGEETQYF	TGTGCCAGCAGTTTAGGCGGCGAAGAGACCCAGTACTTC
17	NA	NA	TRBV4-3	TRBJ2-6	CASSQGVPGSGANVLTF	TGCGCCAGCAGCCAAGGGGTCCCGGGGTCTGGGGCCAACGTCCTGACTTTC
15	NA	NA	TRBV5-1	TRBJ1-4	CASSLDLGTNEKLFF	TGCGCCAGCAGCTTGGATTTGGGGACTAATGAAAAACTGTTTTTT
13	NA	once	TRBV5-1	TRBJ1-2	CASSGGTHYGYTF	TGCGCCAGCAGTGGGGGTACGCACTATGGCTACACCTTC
17	TRBD1	NA	TRBV27	TRBJ1-4	CASSSSRDRGINEKLFF	TGTGCCAGCAGTTCAAGCCGGGACAGGGGAATAAATGAAAAACTGTTTTTT
13	TRBD1	NA	TRBV29-1	TRBJ1-2	CSVGTASDYGYTF	TGCAGCGTCGGGACAGCCTCCGACTATGGCTACACCTTC
17	NA	NA	TRBV5-4	TRBJ1-2	CASSLDKFTGRAYGYTF	TGTGCCAGCAGCTTGGACAAATTTACAGGGAGGGCCTATGGCTACACCTTC
18	TRBD2	NA	TRBV2	TRBJ2-1	CASSEAEGTSGVYNEQFF	TGTGCCAGCAGTGAAGCAGAGGGGACTAGCGGGGTCTACAATGAGCAGTTCTTC
15	TRBD1	NA	TRBV28	TRBJ2-7	CASSPRDRESYEQYF	TGTGCCAGCAGCCCCCGGGACAGGGAAAGCTACGAGCAGTACTTC